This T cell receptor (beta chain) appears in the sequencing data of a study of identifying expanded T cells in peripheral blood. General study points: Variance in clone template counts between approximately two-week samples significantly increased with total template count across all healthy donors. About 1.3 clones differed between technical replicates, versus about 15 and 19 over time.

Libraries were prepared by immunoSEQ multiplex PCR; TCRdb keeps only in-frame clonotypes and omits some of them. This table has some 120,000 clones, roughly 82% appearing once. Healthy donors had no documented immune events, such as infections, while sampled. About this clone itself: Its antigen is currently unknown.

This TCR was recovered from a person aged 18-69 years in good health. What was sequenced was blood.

As DNA, the CDR3 is TGTGCCAGCAGCTCCCTATCCGCCAGGGGAGCTGGCTACACCTTC. It encodes CASSSLSARGAGYTF. The chain uses TRBV11-2 and TRBJ1-2; D might be TRBD1 (6 bases). Between the trimmed V and J ends, which lost 4 bases and 7 bases, there was a span of 19 bases. The germline V gene encodes CDR1 SGHAT and CDR2 FQNNGV. The length of the CDR3 is 15 residues.